The rows below give T cell receptor beta chains drawn from one sample of a study of T cells in Graves' hyperthyroidism and ophthalmopathy. In TCRdb, the multiplex PCR reads were re-called with MiXCR into one record per CDR3 protein. The sample lists hundreds of thousands of distinct CDR3 sequences, 35% to 40% occurring once. The sample was blood. The receptors shown here come from a man aged 18 to 35 with Graves' hyperthyroidism. Each CDR3 is given with its conserved first and last residue. D genes are given only for firm matches. A row's size may be missing; if present it is once, few, many or a size class.

size	D	V	J	CDR3	DNA
many	NA	TRBV29-1	TRBJ2-3	CSVDLRDTQYF	TGCAGCGTTGACTTACGTGATACGCAGTATTTT
NA	TRBD2	TRBV12-3/TRBV12-4	TRBJ2-7	CASSHNSGAYEQYF	TGTGCCAGCAGCCACAATAGCGGGGCTTACGAGCAGTACTTC
many	NA	TRBV7-2	TRBJ2-7	CASSLDDSYEQYF	TGCGCCAGCAGCTTGGATGACTCCTACGAGCAGTACTTC
NA	NA	TRBV2	TRBJ1-5	CASSGQNPPTWAQHF	TGTGCCAGCAGTGGACAGAACCCGCCCACTTGGGCCCAGCATTTT
NA	TRBD1	TRBV9	TRBJ1-1	CASSEQGAAEAFF	TGTGCCAGCAGCGAACAGGGGGCAGCTGAAGCTTTCTTT
NA	NA	TRBV2	TRBJ2-7	CASSYGEKSYEQYF	TGTGCCAGCAGTTACGGGGAAAAGTCCTACGAGCAGTACTTC
many	NA	TRBV10-3	TRBJ1-5	CAISDPGGFNQPQHF	TGTGCCATCAGTGACCCGGGGGGTTTCAATCAGCCCCAGCATTTT
NA	NA	TRBV7-9	TRBJ1-5	CASRGQETQHF	TGTGCCAGCAGAGGCCAAGAGACCCAGCATTTT
NA	TRBD1	TRBV29-1	TRBJ2-2	CSARGRDRGGTGELFF	TGCAGCGCGAGGGGTCGGGACAGGGGAGGAACCGGGGAGCTGTTTTTT
NA	TRBD1	TRBV25-1	TRBJ1-1	CASGTGGRDEAFF	TGTGCCAGCGGTACAGGGGGGAGGGATGAAGCTTTCTTT
NA	TRBD2	TRBV10-2	TRBJ2-5	CASRGLAGGGQETQYF	TGCGCCAGCAGGGGACTAGCGGGAGGGGGCCAAGAGACCCAGTACTTC
NA	NA	TRBV19	TRBJ2-2	CASLSWAGELFF	TGTGCCAGTTTGTCCTGGGCCGGGGAGCTGTTTTTT
few	TRBD1	TRBV20-1	TRBJ1-1	CSARDQGGNTEAFF	TGCAGTGCTAGAGATCAGGGGGGCAACACTGAAGCTTTCTTT
NA	NA	TRBV9	TRBJ2-7	CASSVDGDIYEQYF	TGTGCCAGCAGCGTAGATGGGGATATCTACGAGCAGTACTTC
few	NA	TRBV2	TRBJ1-5	CASSLFLNQPQHF	TGTGCCAGCAGTTTATTCCTCAATCAGCCCCAGCATTTT
few	NA	TRBV7-2	TRBJ1-4	CASSLAGRGEKLFF	TGTGCCAGCAGCTTGGCCGGGCGGGGAGAAAAACTGTTTTTT
many	NA	TRBV11-2	TRBJ1-1	CASSRFEAFF	TGTGCCAGCAGCCGATTTGAAGCTTTCTTT
NA	NA	TRBV20-1	TRBJ2-2	CSARGAYGELFF	TGCAGTGCCCGAGGGGCGTACGGGGAGCTGTTTTTT
NA	TRBD1	TRBV25-1	TRBJ1-2	CASSPPRTGTTHGYTF	TGTGCCAGCTCACCACCTCGGACAGGGACCACCCATGGCTACACCTTC
NA	TRBD1	TRBV7-3	TRBJ2-2	CASSPGQGGYANTGELFF	TGTGCCAGCAGCCCAGGACAGGGGGGTTACGCGAACACCGGGGAGCTGTTTTTT